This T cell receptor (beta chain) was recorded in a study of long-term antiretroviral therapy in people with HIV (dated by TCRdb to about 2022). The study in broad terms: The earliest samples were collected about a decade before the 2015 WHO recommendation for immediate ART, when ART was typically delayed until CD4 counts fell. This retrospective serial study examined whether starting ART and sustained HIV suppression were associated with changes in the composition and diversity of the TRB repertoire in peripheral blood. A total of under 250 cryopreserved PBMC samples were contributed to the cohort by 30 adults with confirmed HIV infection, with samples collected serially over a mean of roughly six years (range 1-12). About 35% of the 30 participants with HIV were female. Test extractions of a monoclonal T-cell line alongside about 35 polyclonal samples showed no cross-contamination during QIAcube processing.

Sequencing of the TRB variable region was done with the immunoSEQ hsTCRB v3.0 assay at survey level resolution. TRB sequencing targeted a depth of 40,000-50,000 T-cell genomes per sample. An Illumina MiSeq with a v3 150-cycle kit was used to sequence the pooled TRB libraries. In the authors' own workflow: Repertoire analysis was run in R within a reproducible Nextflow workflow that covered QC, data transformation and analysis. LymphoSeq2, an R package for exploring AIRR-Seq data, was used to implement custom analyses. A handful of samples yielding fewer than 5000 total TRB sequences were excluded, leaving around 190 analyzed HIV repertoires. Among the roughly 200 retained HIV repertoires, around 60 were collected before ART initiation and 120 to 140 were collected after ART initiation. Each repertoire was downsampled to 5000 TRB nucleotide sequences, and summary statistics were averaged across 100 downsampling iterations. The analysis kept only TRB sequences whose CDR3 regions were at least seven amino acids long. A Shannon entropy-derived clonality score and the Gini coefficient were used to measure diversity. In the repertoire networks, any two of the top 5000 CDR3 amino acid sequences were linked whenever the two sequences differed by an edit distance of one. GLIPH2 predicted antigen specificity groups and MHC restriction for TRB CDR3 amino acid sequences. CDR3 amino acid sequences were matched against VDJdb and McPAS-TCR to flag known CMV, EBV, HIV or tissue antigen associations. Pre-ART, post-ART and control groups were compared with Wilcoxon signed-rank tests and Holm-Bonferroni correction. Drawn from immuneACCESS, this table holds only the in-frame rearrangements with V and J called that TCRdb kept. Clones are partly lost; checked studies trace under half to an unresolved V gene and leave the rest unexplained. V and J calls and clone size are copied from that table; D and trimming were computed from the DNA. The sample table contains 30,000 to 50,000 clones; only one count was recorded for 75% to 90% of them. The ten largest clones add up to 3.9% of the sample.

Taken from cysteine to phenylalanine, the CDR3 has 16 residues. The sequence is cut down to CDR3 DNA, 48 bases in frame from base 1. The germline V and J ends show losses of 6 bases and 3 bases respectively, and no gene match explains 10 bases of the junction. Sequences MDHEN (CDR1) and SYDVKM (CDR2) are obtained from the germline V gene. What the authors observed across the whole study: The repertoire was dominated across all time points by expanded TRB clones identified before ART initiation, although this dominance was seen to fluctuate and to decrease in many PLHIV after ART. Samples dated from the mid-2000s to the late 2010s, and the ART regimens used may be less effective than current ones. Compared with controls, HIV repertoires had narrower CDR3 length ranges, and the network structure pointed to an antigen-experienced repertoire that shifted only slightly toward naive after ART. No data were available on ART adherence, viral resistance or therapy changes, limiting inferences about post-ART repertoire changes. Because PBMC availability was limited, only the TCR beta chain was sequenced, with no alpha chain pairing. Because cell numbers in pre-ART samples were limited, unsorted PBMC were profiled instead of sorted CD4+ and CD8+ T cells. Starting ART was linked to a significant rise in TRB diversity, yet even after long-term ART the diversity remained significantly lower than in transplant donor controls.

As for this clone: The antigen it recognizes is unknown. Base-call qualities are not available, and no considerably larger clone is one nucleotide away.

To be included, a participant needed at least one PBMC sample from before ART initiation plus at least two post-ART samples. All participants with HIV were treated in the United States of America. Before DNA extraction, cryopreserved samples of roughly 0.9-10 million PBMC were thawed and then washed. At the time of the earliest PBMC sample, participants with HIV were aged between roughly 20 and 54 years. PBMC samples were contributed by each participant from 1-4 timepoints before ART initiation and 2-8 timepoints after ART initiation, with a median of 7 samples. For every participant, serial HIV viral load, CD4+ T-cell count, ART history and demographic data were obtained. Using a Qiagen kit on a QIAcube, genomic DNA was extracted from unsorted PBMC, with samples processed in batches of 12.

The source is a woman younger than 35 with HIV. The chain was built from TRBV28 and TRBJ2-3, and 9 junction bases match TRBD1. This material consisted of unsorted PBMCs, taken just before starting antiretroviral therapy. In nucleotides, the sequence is TGTGCCAGCAGAACAGGGGGCGTGAAAGCTACAGATACGCAGTATTTT. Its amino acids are CASRTGGVKATDTQYF.